These 26 T cell receptor beta chains originate from one sample sequenced in a study of Ad26.COV2.S vaccination and SARS-CoV-2 variants. Described treatment: 15 to 20 received Ad26.COV2.S at low or high dose, single or two shots; several received placebo; per-sample allocation not given. Each sample was drawn 63 days after the first injection (of vaccine or placebo). Repertoires were generated with immunoSEQ multiplex PCR, while TCRdb's copy carries only in-frame clones and drops some. There are 300,000 to 350,000 clones in the sample; 86% occur only once, and 1.9% lies in the top ten. Source: peripheral blood, taken in a trial of Ad26.COV2.S vaccine versus placebo. These receptors all stem from a person aged 18-65 years who received the Ad26.COV2.S COVID-19 vaccine or a placebo.

The chain has TRBV5-1 and TRBJ1-5; 7 bases match TRBD1. Germline V CDR1 and CDR2: SGHRS, YFSETQ. V lost 4 bases, J lost 5 bases, and 6 bases stayed unmatched. The CDR3 length is 14 residues. CDR3 nucleotides: TGCGCCAGCAGCCTTCAGGGGGGAGATCAGCCCCAGCATTTT. The encoded protein is CASSLQGGDQPQHF.

In its sample, this clone was seen once. The chain carries TRBV3-1 (or the pseudogene TRBV3-2) and TRBJ2-7, with 13 bases that match TRBD2. The CDR3 consists of 15 residues. Germline-derived CDR1 and CDR2 are LGHDT and YNNKEL (reference sequence). The V segment lost 4 bases and the J segment 3 bases; nucleotides outside the gene matches: 3. The CDR3 spells CASSLRTSGGYEQYF. In DNA form, the CDR3 reads TGTGCCAGCAGCCTTCGGACTAGCGGGGGCTACGAGCAGTACTTC.

J is TRBJ2-7 and V is TRBV6-2 or TRBV6-3; 7 positions match TRBD1. Germline V gene lookup returns CDR1 MNHEY and CDR2 SVGEGT. The CDR3 extends over 14 amino acids. Germline trimming cut 5 bases from V and 4 bases from J; bases unmatched to any gene: 8. CDR3 coding DNA: TGTGCCAGCAGTCAATTCCTACAGGGGTACGAGCAGTACTTC. Translated: CASSQFLQGYEQYF.

The chain links TRBV29-1 to TRBJ2-1; D may be TRBD1 (6 bases). The CDR3 spans 13 residues. Germline V lookup: CDR1 SQVTM, CDR2 ANQGSEA. V was clipped by 2 bases and J by 2 bases, with 7 bases between them. The CDR3 sequence is CSVERDTYNEQFF. DNA for the CDR3: TGCAGCGTTGAAAGGGACACCTACAATGAGCAGTTCTTC.

V usage is TRBV19 and J usage is TRBJ1-1, with D possibly matching TRBD1 (6 bases). The germline V gene has CDR1 LNHDA and CDR2 SQIVND (reference sequence). The length of the CDR3 is 14 residues. V lost 8 bases and J lost 4, with 17 bases in between. In DNA, the CDR3 is TGTGCCAGTGGGGTTCTGGGGGGCAGCACTGAAGCTTTCTTT. Translated, it gives CASGVLGGSTEAFF.

The J gene is TRBJ2-7, the V gene TRBV3-1 (or the pseudogene TRBV3-2); weak D call: TRBD2 (5 bases). The CDR3 has 16 residues. Between the trimmed V and J ends, which lost 3 bases and 4 bases, there was a span of 19 bases. From germline, CDR1 is LGHDT and CDR2 YNNKEL (reference sequence). CDR3 amino acids: CASSQDVRSSGYEQYF. As DNA, the CDR3 is TGTGCCAGCAGCCAGGATGTCAGGTCTTCGGGGTACGAGCAGTACTTC.

The chain has TRBV7-9 and TRBJ1-4; possible D gene TRBD1, 5 bases. The ends were cut back, 4 bases at V and 5 bases at J, with 11 bases in the middle. The CDR3 length is 14 residues. Germline V CDR1 and CDR2: SEHNR, FQNEAQ (reference sequence). CDR3 loop: CASSSRDQNEKLFF. The CDR3 bases are TGTGCCAGCAGCTCCCGGGACCAGAATGAAAAACTGTTTTTT.

This chain uses TRBV4-1 with TRBJ2-4; D gene unclear. The CDR3 sequence is 15 residues long. Trimming removed 1 base from V and 6 bases from J, with 13 bases in between. CDR1 is MGHRA, CDR2 YSYEKL, per germline. The CDR3 nucleotides read TGCGCCAGCAGCCAAGTTCACGGGCCCGGAAACATTCAGTACTTC. It codes for CASSQVHGPGNIQYF.

The chain joins TRBV30 to TRBJ1-1; no clear D gene. V was pared by 3 bases and J by 3 bases, with 5 bases between. This CDR3 region has 11 residues. Germline assignment: CDR1 GTSNPN and CDR2 SVGIG (reference sequence). CDR3 region: CAWRDYTEAFF. CDR3 DNA: TGTGCCTGGAGGGACTACACTGAAGCTTTCTTT.

The chain recombines TRBV5-5 with TRBJ2-2; perhaps TRBD2 as D (6 bases). CDR3 length: 16 residues. Germline V gives CDR1 SGHKS, CDR2 YYEKEE (reference sequence). The V and J ends lost 3 bases and 0 bases respectively, with 12 bases between them. As DNA, the CDR3 is TGTGCCAGCAGCTCGACGCGGGGAACGAACACCGGGGAGCTGTTTTTT. It encodes CASSSTRGTNTGELFF.

The chain's CDR3 is CASSTEGGALTDTQYF. CDR3 coding DNA: TGTGCCAGCAGCACCGAGGGGGGGGCACTAACAGATACGCAGTATTTT. This chain joins TRBV11-2 and TRBJ2-3, with a possible D match to TRBD2 (7 bases). This CDR3 has 16 amino acids. The germline gives CDR1 SGHAT, CDR2 FQNNGV. The germline V and J ends were trimmed by 5 bases and 3 bases, with 18 bases remaining between them.

A few counts support this clone. The CDR3 reads CASSHLGDEQYF. CDR3 coding DNA: TGCGCCAGCAGCCATCTCGGGGACGAGCAGTACTTC. The chain combines TRBV4-3 with TRBJ2-7; D might be TRBD2 (5 bases). Germline values: CDR1 LGHNA, CDR2 YSLEER. The CDR3 length is 12 residues. V was clipped by 3 bases and J by 5 bases, with 8 bases between them.

The rearrangement links TRBV24-1 to TRBJ1-2, with unresolved D. CDR1 is KGHDR and CDR2 is SFDVKD in the germline V gene. The V and J ends lost 1 base and 7 bases respectively, with 6 bases between them. This CDR3 has 12 amino acids. The CDR3 loop is CATSDLIGGYTF. The CDR3 DNA is TGTGCCACCAGTGATTTAATCGGTGGCTACACCTTC.

This rearrangement joins TRBV29-1 to TRBJ2-4, with 7 bases fitting TRBD1. Unmatched junction bases numbered 17, after V lost 7 bases and J lost 2 bases. Per germline, CDR1 SQVTM and CDR2 ANQGSEA. This CDR3 contains 17 residues. This CDR3 reads CSARDSRPTGTKNIQYF. The CDR3 DNA follows: TGCAGCGCCCGGGACAGTCGACCTACCGGAACCAAAAACATTCAGTACTTC.

This chain connects TRBV6-1 to TRBJ1-5; tentatively, D is TRBD1 (6 bases). Trimming stripped 2 bases from V and 2 bases from J, with 13 bases between. In germline, CDR1 is MNHNS, CDR2 SASEGT. The CDR3 consists of 16 residues. The DNA for the CDR3 is TGTGCCAGCAGTGAAACAGGGAGGAGGGGCAATCAGCCCCAGCATTTT. Its translation is CASSETGRRGNQPQHF.

The rearrangement links TRBV6-2 or TRBV6-3 to TRBJ1-5; D not resolved. This CDR3 spans 13 amino acids. The V gene lost 2 bases and the J gene lost 7 bases, with 9 bases spanning the gap. CDR1 and CDR2 (germline): MNHEY, SVGEGT. In nucleotides, the CDR3 is TGTGCCAGCAGTTACGTGGGTTCACAGCCCCAGCATTTT. Protein: CASSYVGSQPQHF.

This clone was observed a few times. The chain couples TRBV29-1 to TRBJ2-7, with 9 nucleotides matching TRBD1. Germline V gene lookup returns CDR1 SQVTM and CDR2 ANQGSEA. The CDR3 is 14 amino acids. Losses at the gene ends were 6 bases for V and 3 bases for J; bases not matched to a gene: 9. The CDR3 DNA reads as TGCAGCGTCCAGGACAGGGGAAGCTACTACGAGCAGTACTTC. Protein: CSVQDRGSYYEQYF.

V gene TRBV3-1 (or the pseudogene TRBV3-2) combines with J gene TRBJ2-3, with D possibly matching TRBD2 (5 bases). V was clipped by 4 bases and J by 5 bases, with 16 bases between them. This CDR3 spans 15 amino acids. Germline CDR1 is LGHDT and CDR2 is YNNKEL (reference sequence). The CDR3 sequence: CASSLRRALGDTQYF. The CDR3 coding sequence is TGTGCCAGCAGCCTTCGGCGGGCCTTGGGAGATACGCAGTATTTT.

This clone was counted once. The rearrangement joins TRBV6-5 to TRBJ2-7; 9 bases match TRBD2. J was trimmed by 7 bases and V by 6 bases; bases with no gene match: 13. The CDR3 has 15 residues. Germline CDR1 reads MNHEY; CDR2 reads SVGAGI. CDR3 nucleotides: TGTGCCAGCAGAGGTCGGCTAGCGGGGCCCTCTGAGCAGTACTTC. Translation gives CASRGRLAGPSEQYF.

V usage is TRBV5-8 and J usage is TRBJ2-5, with 10 bases fitting TRBD2. V trimming: 3 bases; J trimming: 0 bases; junction bases outside the gene matches: 8. Germline V gives CDR1 SGHTS, CDR2 YDEGEE. The CDR3 has 17 amino acids. CDR3 nucleotides: TGTGCCAGCAGCTCCTACCTGACTAGCGGGTACCAAGAGACCCAGTACTTC. Translating gives CASSSYLTSGYQETQYF. Together with reference TRBV5-8 and TRBJ2-5, the CDR3 gives the full variable domain: EAGVTQSPTHLIKTRGQQATLRCSPISGHTSVYWYQQALGLGLQFLLWYDEGEERNRGNFPPRFSGRQFPNYSSELNVNALELEDSALYLCASSSYLTSGYQETQYFGPGTRLLVL.

J is TRBJ1-1 and V is TRBV7-9, with 9 bases lining up with TRBD1. Germline CDR1 and CDR2: SEHNR and FQNEAQ (reference sequence). J gave up 11 bases and V 5 bases, and 15 bases lay outside the gene matches. This CDR3 contains 15 residues. CDR3 loop: CASSPFRDRAPLAFF. CDR3 in DNA: TGTGCCAGCAGCCCCTTCCGGGACAGGGCACCTTTGGCTTTCTTT. The whole variable domain, filled in from reference TRBV7-9 and TRBJ1-1, reads DTGVSQNPRHKITKRGQNVTFRCDPISEHNRLYWYRQTLGQGPEFLTYFQNEAQLEKSRLLSDRFSAERPKGSFSTLEIQRTEQGDSAMYLCASSPFRDRAPLAFFGQGTRLTVV.

This chain uses TRBV24-1 with TRBJ2-3; 7 nucleotides agree with TRBD1. V shed 3 bases, J shed 3 bases, and the junction held 5 bases outside the gene matches. This CDR3 is built from 15 residues. In germline, CDR1 is KGHDR, CDR2 SFDVKD. This CDR3 reads CATSDTDRATDTQYF. CDR3 in DNA: TGTGCCACCAGTGATACCGACAGGGCGACAGATACGCAGTATTTT.

The chain couples TRBV4-1 to TRBJ2-3; 8 nucleotides match TRBD2. This CDR3 is 16 amino acids long. The trim removed 4 bases at V and 1 base at J, leaving 7 bases unmatched. CDR1 and CDR2 (germline): MGHRA, YSYEKL. CDR3 coding DNA: TGCGCCAGCAGCCGTCGAGATAGCGGGGGCACAGATACGCAGTATTTT. Translation gives CASSRRDSGGTDTQYF.

CDR3 DNA: TGCGCCAGCAGCCCGGGGACAGGGGGCTTAACCGGGGAGCTGTTTTTT. This translates into CASSPGTGGLTGELFF. This chain connects TRBV4-1 to TRBJ2-2, with 12 bases fitting TRBD1. J was trimmed by 5 bases and V by 4 bases; bases with no gene match: 5. The CDR3 runs 16 residues. Looked up from germline, CDR1 is MGHRA and CDR2 is YSYEKL.

The rearrangement links TRBV27 to TRBJ1-5; no reliable D call. CDR1 MNHEY and CDR2 SMNVEV come from the germline V gene (reference sequence). The V end was cut by 2 bases, the J end by 1 base, with 3 bases between. The CDR3 runs to 13 residues. CDR3 bases: TGTGCCAGCAGTTTACAGAGCAATCAGCCCCAGCATTTT. Residues: CASSLQSNQPQHF.

This chain uses TRBV6-5 with TRBJ2-1, with 7 bases aligning to TRBD2. Per the germline V gene, CDR1 is MNHEY and CDR2 is SVGAGI. The CDR3 has 14 residues. The J segment lost 7 bases and the V segment lost 5 bases, leaving 8 bases of the junction unmatched. The CDR3 here is CASSKSGAPNEQFF. The DNA for the CDR3 is TGTGCCAGCAGTAAAAGCGGGGCACCTAATGAGCAGTTCTTC.